This T cell receptor beta chain was sequenced in a study of shared clonotypes between healthy human individuals. Across the study: CD4 naive and CD4 memory each took three plates per donor, while CD8 naive took two and CD8 memory one. Notes on the study in general: Non-shared clonotypes showed lower generation probabilities than clonotypes common to all four donors.

Sequencing was performed with immunoSEQ multiplex PCR; in TCRdb, only in-frame clones are kept and a portion is missing. The table lists 1,500,000 or so clones, over 95% of them singletons. To note about this clone: Its target is not known.

Germline V lookup: CDR1 ENHRY, CDR2 SYGVKD. The CDR3 contains 14 residues. The trim removed 8 bases at V and 2 bases at J, leaving 4 bases unmatched. Among the donors, all were Caucasian adults who lived in Nashville, Tennessee. Sequencing input: naive CD4+ T cells sorted from blood. Noted subset: CD45RA+ positively selected. V gene TRBV10-3 combines with J gene TRBJ2-2; 8 bases agree with TRBD2. This TCR was recovered from a young man in good health. CDR3 loop: CAIGGLGNTGELFF. The CDR3 DNA reads TGTGCCATCGGGGGACTAGGAAACACCGGGGAGCTGTTTTTT.